The clone carrying this TCR beta chain showed up just a few times. These data are taken from a study of blood T cells in healthy people across ages. Primers used in a second PCR of about 6 to 11 cycles were a sample-barcoded 5' primer and a J-beta primer mix. TCRdb fed the 5' RACE reads into MiXCR, producing one record per CDR3 protein. This table has about 1.5 million distinct CDR3 sequences, 42% appearing once. Sequencing input: blood. The sequence was obtained from a woman aged 18 to 35 in good health.

The CDR3 reads CASSFRTGVLETQYF. CDR3 coding DNA: TGTGCCAGCAGTTTCAGAACGGGAGTCTTGGAGACCCAGTACTTC. V is TRBV12-3 or TRBV12-4 and J is TRBJ2-5; a possible D gene is TRBD2 (6 bases). V lost 3 bases to trimming and J lost 5 bases, with 16 bases between them. The CDR3 has 15 residues.